This is a list of T cell receptor beta chains from one sample in a study of molecular identifiers for immune sequencing clone quantification. TCRdb reprocessed the PCR reads with MiXCR, giving one entry per CDR3 protein. The sample lists about 97,000 distinct CDR3 sequences, about 35% seen once, with roughly 9.3% in the top ten. Sequenced material: naive CD8+ T cells from blood, with Jurkat cell RNA spiked in. The receptor source for this set is a human donor in good health. Some libraries in this study had Jurkat cell RNA spiked in. Both conserved end residues are part of each CDR3. Each record gives: J gene, V gene, D gene, clone size, CDR3 DNA, CDR3 protein. The D gene is left open where the match is weak. Where a row states a size, it is once, few, many or the class of an expanded clone; other rows omit it.

>TRBJ2-1|TRBV7-4|-|-
TGTGCCAGCAGCTTAGAAGCTGAGCAGTTCTTC
CASSLEAEQFF
>TRBJ2-5|TRBV7-8|TRBD1|many
TGTGCCAGCAGCTTAGGGACAGGCCAAGAGACCCAGTACTTC
CASSLGTGQETQYF
>TRBJ2-2|TRBV7-9|-|-
TGTGCCAGCAGCTTAGGACCAGGGGATCCGAACACCGGGGAGCTGGTTTTT
CASSLGPGDPNTGELVF
>TRBJ2-5|TRBV5-6|TRBD2|few
TGTGCCAGCAGCTCCGGGACTACCCGACAAGAGACCCAGTACTTC
CASSSGTTRQETQYF
>TRBJ1-5|TRBV12-3/TRBV12-4|TRBD1|-
TGTGCCAGCGGTACAGGGGGCTTCTATAGCAATCAGCCCCAGCATTTT
CASGTGGFYSNQPQHF
>TRBJ2-3|TRBV24-1|-|few
TGTGCCACCAGTGATTTGATAGCCACGGATACGCAGTATTTT
CATSDLIATDTQYF
>TRBJ2-3|TRBV7-8|TRBD2|few
TGTGCCAGCAGCTATATCCTAGCGGGTACTAGCACAGATACGCAGTATTTT
CASSYILAGTSTDTQYF
>TRBJ2-7|TRBV18|-|-
TGTGCCAGCTCACCACTCGGGGGCGAAGCCTACGAGCAGTACTTC
CASSPLGGEAYEQYF
>TRBJ2-1|TRBV6-2/TRBV6-3|-|-
TGTGCCAGCAGTCACTGGGGGGGGCCCCACAATGAGCAGTTCTTC
CASSHWGGPHNEQFF
>TRBJ1-1|TRBV27|TRBD1|-
TGTGCCAGCAGTATACAGGGGAGGACTGAAGCTTTCTTT
CASSIQGRTEAFF
>TRBJ2-3|TRBV7-9|-|few
TGTGCCAGCAGTTCCTGGGTCCCACAAGATACGCAGTATTTT
CASSSWVPQDTQYF
>TRBJ2-2|TRBV12-3/TRBV12-4|TRBD1|-
TGTGCCAGCACCAATCCCGGGACAGGGGTAACCGGGGAGCTGATTTTT
CASTNPGTGVTGELIF
>TRBJ2-5|TRBV18|TRBD1|-
TGTGCCAGCTCACCACTCCCCTCCTACGGACAGGGGTATTGGGTGACCCAGGACTTC
CASSPLPSYGQGYWVTQDF
>TRBJ2-1|TRBV7-9|-|few
TGTGCCAGCAGCCCAAAGACAGGACCGGAAGCCTACAATGAGCAGTTCTTC
CASSPKTGPEAYNEQFF
>TRBJ2-3|TRBV9|TRBD2|few
TGTGCCAGCAGCGTGGGGGCTTCTAGCGGGAGGAGTGCGCAGTATTTT
CASSVGASSGRSAQYF
>TRBJ2-3|TRBV11-3|-|-
TGTGCCAGCAGCTCATTAGGGGTAGCGGGCACAGATACGCAGTATTTT
CASSSLGVAGTDTQYF
>TRBJ2-2|TRBV24-1|TRBD1|-
TGTGCCACCAGGGGACAGGGGATCGCCGGGGAGCTGTTTTTT
CATRGQGIAGELFF
>TRBJ2-1|TRBV29-1|TRBD2|-
TGCAGCGCCTGGGGGGCTAGCGGGATCCTTATGATGTACGAGCAGTTCTTC
CSAWGASGILMMYEQFF
>TRBJ2-3|TRBV12-3/TRBV12-4|-|many
TGTGCCAGCAGCCGCCTAGACAGCAGCACAGATACGCAGTATTTT
CASSRLDSSTDTQYF
>TRBJ2-7|TRBV28|TRBD2|-
TGTGCCAGCAGCCTTAGGGCAGGGACTAACGAGCAGTACTTC
CASSLRAGTNEQYF
>TRBJ1-2|TRBV7-9|TRBD1|-
TGTGCCAGCAGAGACTTCAGGGGGCTGGCTTACTATGGCTACACCTTC
CASRDFRGLAYYGYTF
>TRBJ2-3|TRBV12-3/TRBV12-4|-|few
TGTGCCAGCAGACCCCTTCCCGGCACAGATACGCAGTATTTT
CASRPLPGTDTQYF
>TRBJ2-3|TRBV5-1|-|-
TGCGCCAGCAGCTCCCTCCTGTTAGACCGCACAGAAACGCAGTATTTT
CASSSLLLDRTETQYF
>TRBJ2-7|TRBV5-1|-|few
TGCGCCAGCAGCTTGGACTACTCCTACGAGCAGTACTTC
CASSLDYSYEQYF
>TRBJ2-7|TRBV4-2|TRBD1|many
TGTGCCAGCAGCCAAGGACAGGGGGCGCTTGAGCAGTACTTC
CASSQGQGALEQYF
>TRBJ2-1|TRBV7-2|-|-
TGTGCCACCTCGACCCCCGGTGACAATGAGCAGTTCTTC
CATSTPGDNEQFF
>TRBJ2-7|TRBV7-6|-|few
TGTGCCAGCAGCCCGACGCCCGGGGTGTACGAGCAGTACTTC
CASSPTPGVYEQYF
>TRBJ2-7|TRBV9|TRBD1|few
TGTGCCAGCAGCGGCCCGACGGCAGGGGGAACCTACGAGCAGTACTTC
CASSGPTAGGTYEQYF
>TRBJ2-4|TRBV5-3|-|-
TGTGCCAGCAGCTTAGTAGGGTTTGGGTCCAAAAACATTCAGTACTTC
CASSLVGFGSKNIQYF
>TRBJ2-3|TRBV6-2/TRBV6-3|-|few
TGTGCCAGCAGTTACCTCGACCCCCGGACGCAGTATTTT
CASSYLDPRTQYF
>TRBJ1-4|TRBV11-2|TRBD1|-
TGTGCCAGCAGCTTCGAGGCAGGGGGCTCTCAAAAACTGTTTTTT
CASSFEAGGSQKLFF
>TRBJ2-1|TRBV4-2|-|few
TGTGCCAGCAGCCATCCCAGCGGCAATGAGCAGTTCTTC
CASSHPSGNEQFF
>TRBJ2-7|TRBV7-3|TRBD1|many
TGTGCCAGCAGCTTACTACTGAAGACAGGGGGAGAGCAGTACTTC
CASSLLLKTGGEQYF
>TRBJ2-3|TRBV7-9|TRBD2|-
TGTGCCAGCAGCTTATATCCAGCGGGACCCGATACGCAGTATTTT
CASSLYPAGPDTQYF
>TRBJ2-7|TRBV6-6|-|-
TGTGCCAGCACGGCGGGACTCGAGCAGCACTTC
CASTAGLEQHF
>TRBJ1-2|TRBV5-1|TRBD1|-
TGCGCCAGCAGAGGGACAGCTTATGGCTACACCTTC
CASRGTAYGYTF
>TRBJ1-5|TRBV9|TRBD1|-
TGTGCCAGCAGCGTCGGACAGGGGTTAGGACAGCCCCAGCATTTT
CASSVGQGLGQPQHF
>TRBJ2-1|TRBV25-1|-|few
TGTGCCAGCAGTGAATATCTAGGAGGGTATGAGCAGTTCTTC
CASSEYLGGYEQFF
>TRBJ2-7|TRBV6-1|-|-
TGTGCCAGCAGCCCGCGGGACCTATGGAGGGAGGCGTACTTC
CASSPRDLWREAYF
>TRBJ2-3|TRBV5-8|-|few
TGTGCCAGCAGCTTGCGCCCCCTGACGGGGCCCACAGATACGCAGTATTTT
CASSLRPLTGPTDTQYF
>TRBJ2-7|TRBV18|TRBD2|-
TGTGCCAGCTCACCCCGGGATAGCGGGATGTACGAGCAGTACTTC
CASSPRDSGMYEQYF
>TRBJ2-1|TRBV5-6|-|-
TGTGCCAGCAGCTTGGTGAACAATGAGCAGTTCTTC
CASSLVNNEQFF
>TRBJ2-2|TRBV7-2|-|-
TGTGCCAGCAGCTTGGAGGCGAACACCGGGGAGCTGTTTTTT
CASSLEANTGELFF
>TRBJ1-1|TRBV7-8|TRBD1|-
TGTGCCAGCAGCTTAAAAGGGGGCCTGATGAATGAAGCTTTCTTT
CASSLKGGLMNEAFF
>TRBJ2-1|TRBV9|-|-
TGTGCCAGCAGCGACGGAAGCTCCTACAATGAGCAGTTCTTC
CASSDGSSYNEQFF
>TRBJ2-1|TRBV19|TRBD2|-
TGTGCCAGTAGTATTACTAGCGGGACCCACAATGAGCAGTTCTTC
CASSITSGTHNEQFF
>TRBJ2-1|TRBV27|TRBD2|-
TGTGCCAGCTCCGGGACTAACAATGAGCAGTTCTTC
CASSGTNNEQFF
>TRBJ2-1|TRBV28|-|-
TGTGCCAGCAGTTTTAACCCTCGAGCTAGCACCTACAATGAGCAGTTCTTC
CASSFNPRASTYNEQFF
>TRBJ1-5|TRBV3-1|-|many
TGTGCCAGCAGCCAAAGGCCCACCGCGCTCGATCCCCAGCATTTT
CASSQRPTALDPQHF
>TRBJ2-7|TRBV28|TRBD2|few
TGTGCCAGCAGTTCAGCGCGGGAGGGCCTCGGTAAATACGAGCAGTACTTC
CASSSAREGLGKYEQYF
>TRBJ2-7|TRBV29-1|TRBD1|-
TGCAGCGTTGTTACCGACAGGGTCTACGAGCAGCACTTC
CSVVTDRVYEQHF
>TRBJ2-2|TRBV7-9|TRBD2|-
TGTGCCAGCAGCCCTTTCGCGGGGGGGCGAACCGGGGAGCTGTTTTTT
CASSPFAGGRTGELFF
>TRBJ2-7|TRBV28|TRBD2|many
TGTGCCAGCAGTTTAACTAGCGGGAGGACCGAGCAGTACTTC
CASSLTSGRTEQYF
>TRBJ2-1|TRBV7-2|-|few
TGTGCCAGCAGCTTTGCAGGGTACAATGAGCAGTTCTTC
CASSFAGYNEQFF
>TRBJ1-2|TRBV4-2|TRBD1|few
TGTGCCAGCAGCCAAGGGACAGGGTTGGATGGCTACACCTTC
CASSQGTGLDGYTF